What follows is one T cell receptor beta chain and its context. Its antigen is as yet unknown. The data derive from a study of CD8 T cells in ankylosing spondylitis. The trim removed 5 bases at V and 7 bases at J, leaving 2 bases unmatched. CDR3 length: 14 amino acids. Germline assignment: CDR1 MNHNS and CDR2 SASEGT. Overall study results and limits: A TCR beta motif of fewer than ten highly homologous variants seemed to mark ankylosing spondylitis blood. Reportedly, disease-linked clones are significantly enriched in ankylosing spondylitis patients' matched synovial fluid.

Quantitative molecular-barcoded 5'-RACE generated the TCR beta libraries. TCRdb itself ran the 5' RACE reads through MiXCR, one entry per CDR3 protein. This table holds hundreds of thousands of distinct CDR3 sequences, roughly 25% found once. Input material: blood, either unsorted or a sorted T cell fraction (not recorded which). This TCR was recovered from a male donor with ankylosing spondylitis. V is TRBV6-1 and J is TRBJ2-1, with 13 bases fitting TRBD2. The CDR3 loop reads CASSQLAGGNEQFF. CDR3 bases: TGTGCCAGCAGTCAACTAGCGGGAGGGAATGAGCAGTTCTTC.